What follows are 7 T cell receptor beta chains derived from one specimen sequenced in a study of a mutant IDH1 vaccine in newly diagnosed glioma. Time point indicated: week 11, during vaccination. Vaccinated patients received 300 ug of mutant IDH1 20-mer peptide per dose, with topical imiquimod. Their specific antigens are unknown. Some clones are missing from TCRdb's copy, which holds only in-frame ones; the method was immunoSEQ multiplex PCR. Of about 52,000 clones in the sample, roughly 90% were seen once. The sample here was PBMCs, taken from a glioma patient whose treatment included an IDH1 peptide vaccine. All receptors derive from a man aged 45-65 years with glioma.

The gene calls are TRBV5-1 and TRBJ2-7; 13 positions agree with TRBD2. Germline trimming cut 4 bases from V and 5 bases from J; bases unmatched to any gene: 3. Per germline, CDR1 SGHRS and CDR2 YFSETQ. The CDR3 runs to 14 residues. The chain's CDR3 is CASSGGLAGDEQYF. Written as DNA, the CDR3 is TGCGCCAGCAGCGGAGGACTAGCGGGAGACGAGCAGTACTTC.

The chain joins TRBV6-1 to TRBJ2-7; a weak D match, TRBD1 (6 bases). Germline CDR1 is MNHNS and CDR2 is SASEGT. V was shortened by 4 bases and J by 1 base, with 14 bases between the two germline ends. The CDR3 is 15 amino acids. CDR3 DNA: TGTGCCAGCAGTGGGTCAGACAGGTTATCCTACGAGCAGTACTTC. This encodes CASSGSDRLSYEQYF.

This clone was detected once. In DNA, the CDR3 is TGTGCCAGCAGTTACCGAATGTCGAACGAGCAGTACTTC. Encoded protein: CASSYRMSNEQYF. The rearrangement joins TRBV6-5 to TRBJ2-7; D gene ambiguous. Trimming shortened V by 2 bases and J by 5 bases, and 10 bases separated the two germline ends. CDR3 length equals 13 residues. CDR1 and CDR2 from the germline V gene are MNHEY and SVGAGI.

This chain uses TRBV7-2 with TRBJ1-4, with D uncertain. V was cut by 8 bases and J by 3 bases, with 16 bases left in between. Germline V gene sequence: CDR1 SGHTA, CDR2 FQGNSA. The CDR3 loop spans 15 amino acids. The CDR3 sequence: CASGPNGLSNEKLFF. The CDR3 bases are TGTGCCAGCGGTCCCAACGGGCTGTCTAATGAAAAACTGTTTTTT.

The chain uses TRBV5-6 and TRBJ2-1, with TRBD2 matching 14 bases. CDR1 and CDR2 from the germline V gene are SGHDT and YYEEEE. The J segment lost 7 bases and the V segment lost 4 bases, leaving 13 bases of the junction unmatched. There are 18 residues in the CDR3. DNA for the CDR3: TGTGCCAGCAGCCAACCCGCGGGACTAGCGGGAGCAGGGAATGAGCAGTTCTTC. It is translated as CASSQPAGLAGAGNEQFF. Full variable domain (outside the CDR3, taken from reference TRBV5-6 and TRBJ2-1): DAGVTQSPTHLIKTRGQQVTLRCSPKSGHDTVSWYQQALGQGPQFIFQYYEEEERQRGNFPDRFSGHQFPNYSSELNVNALLLGDSALYLCASSQPAGLAGAGNEQFFGPGTRLTVL.

This rearrangement joins TRBV7-8 to TRBJ1-1; TRBD1 might be the D (6 bases). Germline CDR1 is SGHVS and CDR2 is FQNEAQ. The CDR3 has 17 amino acids. Trimming stripped 5 bases from V and 1 base from J, with 20 bases between. The DNA of the CDR3 is TGTGCCAGCAGCCCTACGAGGTACAGGGCCAAGAACACTGAAGCTTTCTTT. Its translation: CASSPTRYRAKNTEAFF.

The chain joins TRBV4-2 to TRBJ1-5; 7 positions match TRBD1. Germline V gene lookup returns CDR1 LGHNA and CDR2 YNFKEQ. This CDR3 spans 15 amino acids. V was clipped by 4 bases and J by 3 bases; unmatched bases: 6. CDR3 in DNA: TGTGCCAGCAGCCCCCCGGGACAGTTCAATCAGCCCCAGCATTTT. Amino acid sequence: CASSPPGQFNQPQHF.